This is a list of T cell receptor beta chains from one sample in a study of T-cell reconstitution after alpha-beta-depleted transplantation in children. Each CDR3 protein gets one entry after TCRdb re-called the PCR reads with MiXCR. This sample carries over 550,000 distinct CDR3 sequences, over 9.5% of them seen once, and the ten largest clones take roughly 4%. Sequencing used PBMCs from the stem cell graft donor, obtained from the stem cell graft. Receptors originate from a human donor who donated a stem cell graft to a child with acute myeloid leukemia. CDR3s include the opening cysteine and the closing phenylalanine or tryptophan. A D gene is named only where the DNA matches it firmly. Clone size is stated in some rows and not others, as once, few, many or a class when expanded.

>.|.|TRBJ2-5|TRBV20-1
TGCAGTGCAAGTGACGAGTACCAAGAGACCCAGTACTTC
CSASDEYQETQYF
>TRBD1|many|TRBJ1-1|TRBV12-3/TRBV12-4
TGTGCCACCATTCCCGGCCCGGACAGGGGCCGAACTGAAGCTTTCTTT
CATIPGPDRGRTEAFF
>.|.|TRBJ2-2|TRBV4-2
TGTGCCAGCAGCCAAGGGGGATTGGCCGGGGAGCTGTTTTTT
CASSQGGLAGELFF
>.|few|TRBJ2-4|TRBV6-2/TRBV6-3
TGTGCCAGCAGTTACCCTAGGTTGGAAAACATTCAGTACTTC
CASSYPRLENIQYF
>.|.|TRBJ1-4|TRBV3-1
TGTGCCAGCAGCCCAGGGACACTCGGTAGTGAAAAACTGTTTTTT
CASSPGTLGSEKLFF
>.|many|TRBJ2-2|TRBV29-1
TGCAGCCCCGGGCCAGGGCGAATGAACACCGGGGAGCTGTTTTTT
CSPGPGRMNTGELFF
>TRBD2|many|TRBJ2-1|TRBV5-1
TGCGCCAGCAGCCAGACTAGCGGCTCCTACGATGAGCAGTTCTTC
CASSQTSGSYDEQFF
>.|many|TRBJ2-2|TRBV27
TGTGCCAGCGGGCTGGGGGGCACCGGGGAGCTGTTTTTT
CASGLGGTGELFF
>TRBD1|.|TRBJ2-7|TRBV7-2
TGTGCCAGCAGCTTTCAACAGGGGGGCGGCTACGAGCAGTACTTC
CASSFQQGGGYEQYF
>.|.|TRBJ1-1|TRBV2
TGTGCCAGCAGTGAAGATTTTAACACTGAAGCTTTCTTT
CASSEDFNTEAFF
>.|.|TRBJ2-7|TRBV11-2
TGTGCCAGCAGCACGTCCCACGGAGAGCAGTACTTC
CASSTSHGEQYF
>.|few|TRBJ2-7|TRBV7-2
TGTGCCAGCAGTCCGATGTTAGGGCCGGGGGAGCAGTACTTC
CASSPMLGPGEQYF
>.|.|TRBJ2-1|TRBV7-2
TGTGCCAGCAGCTTATGGGGGACCTCCTACAATGAGCAGTTCTTC
CASSLWGTSYNEQFF
>.|.|TRBJ1-1|TRBV25-1
TGTGCCAGCAGTGAATATCGCGGGGAACACACTGAAGCTTTCTTT
CASSEYRGEHTEAFF
>.|.|TRBJ1-1|TRBV6-2/TRBV6-3
TGTGCCAGCAGAATAGATGGACACGACACTTCTGAAGCTTTCTTT
CASRIDGHDTSEAFF
>.|few|TRBJ2-1|TRBV20-1
TGCAGTGCTAGAAGGCAAAACTCCTACAATGAGCAGTTCTTC
CSARRQNSYNEQFF
>TRBD1|.|TRBJ2-1|TRBV2
TGTGCCAGCAGGCGGTTGGAGACAGGGGTTCGGGCTTACAATGAGCAGTTCTTC
CASRRLETGVRAYNEQFF
>.|.|TRBJ2-3|TRBV4-3
TGCGCCAGCAGCCAGAGCCCCGCAGGCGCGCAGTATTTT
CASSQSPAGAQYF
>.|.|TRBJ2-3|TRBV10-3
TGTGCCATCTCGCGAGGCGGTAGCACAGATACGCAGTATTTT
CAISRGGSTDTQYF
>.|few|TRBJ2-7|TRBV29-1
TGCAGCGTTGCGCCAGGACCCTCCTACGAGCAGTACTTC
CSVAPGPSYEQYF
>.|few|TRBJ2-7|TRBV20-1
TGCAGTGTAATAGCTACAGATGGGAGCTCCTACGAGCAGTACTTC
CSVIATDGSSYEQYF
>TRBD2|many|TRBJ2-3|TRBV20-1
TGCAGTGCCCCGAGGACTAGGAGTGCAGATACGCAGTATTTT
CSAPRTRSADTQYF
>TRBD2|.|TRBJ2-1|TRBV3-1
TGTGCCAGCAGCCCAAAGCGGGAACGGCAGTTCTTC
CASSPKRERQFF
>TRBD1|many|TRBJ2-1|TRBV29-1
TGCAGCGTTGATGATCGGACAGGGGGCCGGAATGAGCAGTTCTTC
CSVDDRTGGRNEQFF
>.|many|TRBJ2-1|TRBV15
TGTGCCACCAGCACGTCCAGGAGTGAGCAGTTCTTC
CATSTSRSEQFF
>.|few|TRBJ1-6|TRBV7-9
TGTGCCAGCACCAAGGACAGTAAGAATTCACCCCTCCACTTT
CASTKDSKNSPLHF
>.|few|TRBJ2-7|TRBV12-3/TRBV12-4
TGTGCCAGCAGTTTTTTGAAAAACTACGAGCAGTACTTC
CASSFLKNYEQYF
>TRBD2|few|TRBJ2-7|TRBV5-1
TGCGCCAGCAGCGCAGGAGCGGGACCATCCTACGAGCAGTACTTC
CASSAGAGPSYEQYF
>TRBD2|many|TRBJ2-1|TRBV4-3
TGCGCCAGCAGCCGGGGACTAGCGGGGGGGTCTGAGCAGTTCTTC
CASSRGLAGGSEQFF
>.|many|TRBJ2-7|TRBV7-3
TGTGCCAGCAGCTTAGGCGGGACCTTCGGGGAGCAGTACTTC
CASSLGGTFGEQYF
>TRBD1|few|TRBJ2-7|TRBV12-3/TRBV12-4
TGTGCCAGCAGTTCAAATACAGGGGGCTTACTAAGAGGGTCCTACGAGCAGTACTTC
CASSSNTGGLLRGSYEQYF
>TRBD2|few|TRBJ2-3|TRBV20-1
TGCAGTGCTCGACCTTCTAGCGGTCGCACAGATACGCAGTATTTT
CSARPSSGRTDTQYF
>.|few|TRBJ1-6|TRBV11-2
TGTGCCAGCAGCTCCACCGGGGCAGTCTTGGGTTCACCCCTCCACTTT
CASSSTGAVLGSPLHF
>.|many|TRBJ2-7|TRBV11-1
TGTGCCAGCAGCTCCGCGGGGAACTCTCGGGAGCAGTACTTC
CASSSAGNSREQYF
>.|many|TRBJ2-1|TRBV29-1
TGCAGCGTTGAATTTCCTGGGATGGAGCAGTTCTTC
CSVEFPGMEQFF
>.|few|TRBJ1-1|TRBV20-1
TGCAGTGCTAGTAATCAGGGGAGGAACACTGAAGCTTTCTTT
CSASNQGRNTEAFF
>.|few|TRBJ1-5|TRBV7-9
TGTGCCAGCAGCCCCGGGTGGCGCAATCAGCCCCAGCATTTT
CASSPGWRNQPQHF
>.|many|TRBJ2-3|TRBV28
TGTGCCAGCCGACGGGTGTCTGGCCTCGACCCGGATACGCAGTATTTT
CASRRVSGLDPDTQYF
>.|many|TRBJ2-7|TRBV6-6
TGTGCCAGCAAAGGCATTATCTACGAGCAGTACTTC
CASKGIIYEQYF
>.|few|TRBJ1-3|TRBV20-1
TGCAGTGCGACCGACAGGCCTGGAAACACCATATATTTT
CSATDRPGNTIYF
>.|.|TRBJ2-1|TRBV29-1
TGCAGCGTTGTAAATGGGGCCCGCAATGAGCAGTTCTTC
CSVVNGARNEQFF
>.|.|TRBJ1-1|TRBV5-1
TGCGCCAGCAGCCCGAAGGGTTACACTGAAGCTTTCTTT
CASSPKGYTEAFF
>.|.|TRBJ1-1|TRBV20-1
TGCAGTGCTAGAGTAGCGGAATCTGAACTTTCTGCGGTAGCTTTCTTT
CSARVAESELSAVAFF
>.|few|TRBJ2-3|TRBV4-3
TGCGCCAGCAGCCAAGGAGACTTGACGCAGTATTTT
CASSQGDLTQYF
>.|many|TRBJ1-1|TRBV25-1
TGTGCCAGCAGTGAGTACTCAGAGGGGCCGAACACTGAAGCTTTCTTT
CASSEYSEGPNTEAFF
>.|.|TRBJ2-7|TRBV18
TGTGCCAGCTCACCGTCACGGGAGTTCGAGCAGTACTTC
CASSPSREFEQYF
>TRBD2|many|TRBJ2-1|TRBV5-5
TGTGCCAGCACCCCCTCTCCACGACTAGCGGGAGGGTTACCTAGGTTCTTC
CASTPSPRLAGGLPRFF
>.|.|TRBJ2-1|TRBV7-8
TGTGCCAGCAGCTTAACAGCGGGTACACGAGTAGGCAATGAGCAGTTCTTC
CASSLTAGTRVGNEQFF
>.|few|TRBJ2-1|TRBV7-2
TGTGCCAGCAGCCCCCGATTGGAGCAGTTCTTC
CASSPRLEQFF
>.|.|TRBJ2-1|TRBV29-1
TGCAGCGTTGGAGGGGGGATGCTTGGTTACAATGAGCAGTTCTTC
CSVGGGMLGYNEQFF
>TRBD2|.|TRBJ2-2|TRBV6-5
TGTGCCAGCAGTCCCCGCTCCGGGACTAGGGAGGAGCGGCGCGGGTTTGGGGAGCTGTTTTTT
CASSPRSGTREERRGFGELFF
>.|.|TRBJ2-5|TRBV7-2
TGTGCCAGCAGCTTAAAACCGCGCCAGACCCAAGAGACCCAGTACTTC
CASSLKPRQTQETQYF
>TRBD2|many|TRBJ2-7|TRBV4-3
TGCGCCAGCAGCCAAGGGACTAGCGACGAGCAGTACTTC
CASSQGTSDEQYF
>TRBD2|.|TRBJ2-1|TRBV4-3
TGCGCCAGCAGCCAAGAAGGTAGCGGGAGGAGTGAGCAGTTCTTC
CASSQEGSGRSEQFF
>.|.|TRBJ2-3|TRBV9
TGTGCCAGCAGCGTAGATGGGGGCGCGGGAGATACGCAGTATTTT
CASSVDGGAGDTQYF
>.|.|TRBJ1-2|TRBV5-1
TGCGCCAGCAGCTTGGCCGGGAGCTTAGATTATGGCTACACCTTC
CASSLAGSLDYGYTF
>.|.|TRBJ2-7|TRBV20-1
TGCAGTGCTAGTCCCGGGGCTAGCTCCTACGAGCAGTACTTC
CSASPGASSYEQYF
>TRBD2|few|TRBJ2-3|TRBV5-6
TGTGCCAGCAGCTTGCAGTCTAGCGGGAGGCCGAGCACAGATACGCAGTATTTT
CASSLQSSGRPSTDTQYF
>TRBD2|.|TRBJ2-4|TRBV20-1
TGCAGTGCTTGGACTAGCCTAGCCAAAAACATTCAGTACTTC
CSAWTSLAKNIQYF